This T cell receptor (beta chain) was sequenced in a study of identical twins. Addition of a universal primer site occurred through template switching, and cDNA carried unique molecular identifiers. In TCRdb, the 5' RACE reads were re-called with MiXCR into one record per CDR3 protein. This sample has under 300,000 distinct CDR3 sequences, with 10% to 15% found just once. Germline V CDR1 and CDR2: MNHEY, SVGEGT. The CDR3 runs 16 residues. V shed 8 bases, J shed 2 bases, and the junction held 12 bases outside the gene matches. This same sample was also taken into another study, of yellow fever vaccine responses in identical twins. This second study notes: The authors reported partly convergent, partly personalized vaccine responses in identical twins.

The specimen was memory (CD45RO+) T cells sorted from blood. The V gene is TRBV6-2 or TRBV6-3, the J gene TRBJ2-5, with 9 bases lining up with TRBD1. This receptor was obtained from a young woman in good health. This CDR3 reads CASGTLTGGLQETQYF. In nucleotides, the CDR3 is TGTGCCAGCGGAACCCTGACAGGGGGACTTCAAGAGACCCAGTACTTC.